These T cell receptor beta chains were read from a single sample in a study of T cell responses to AZD1222 COVID-19 vaccine. The assay was immunoSEQ multiplex PCR, and TCRdb's table has in-frame clones only and misses some. The profile covers some 140,000 clones, with around 90% appearing a single time and 5.5% to 6.5% taken by the ten largest. The material was peripheral blood, obtained on day 0 of AZD1222 vaccination. All receptors come from an adult in good health. Both conserved end residues are trimmed from each CDR3. Expanded clones get a size class; other rows say once, few or many, or leave the size out.

V	size	J	CDR3
TRBV6-5	.	TRBJ2-7	ASSYSAAISYEQY
TRBV6-2/TRBV6-3	.	TRBJ2-2	ASSYSLAAYANTGELF
TRBV6-5	.	TRBJ2-3	ASTGEGRSTDTQY
TRBV30	.	TRBJ2-5	AWRGVRETQY
TRBV30	.	TRBJ1-2	AWSTGANYGYT
TRBV9	once	TRBJ2-7	ASSVGPSGSYEQY
TRBV5-5	.	TRBJ2-4	ASSLGGTKNIQY
TRBV21-1	.	TRBJ2-1	ASSKTQDEQF
TRBV25-1	.	TRBJ2-1	ASSDRAGGISYNEQF
TRBV12-3/TRBV12-4	.	TRBJ2-1	ASSLQGADEQF
TRBV27	.	TRBJ1-2	ASSFAGGNYGYT
TRBV18	.	TRBJ2-7	ASSPDRSGRYEQY
TRBV7-8	.	TRBJ2-6	ASSLVKQGADGANVLT
TRBV7-8	once	TRBJ1-5	ASSLMTGNQPQH
TRBV5-4	.	TRBJ2-1	ASSLGGISYNEQF
TRBV11-2	.	TRBJ2-6	AVLAGTGANVLT
TRBV7-2	.	TRBJ1-1	ASSLLVQGRGTEAF
TRBV28	.	TRBJ1-1	ASSLEGTGLGTEAF
TRBV4-3	.	TRBJ2-2	ASSQRGLVTGELF
TRBV24-1	once	TRBJ2-2	ATSEISPNTGELF
TRBV24-1	.	TRBJ1-1	ATSDFGGRAF
TRBV29-1	.	TRBJ1-2	SVRSPEDYGYT
TRBV11-3	.	TRBJ1-3	ASSSPGRSRNTIY
TRBV4-2	.	TRBJ2-7	ASSQTDRGGHEQY
TRBV24-1	.	TRBJ2-1	ATSDLKGRDNEQF
TRBV14	.	TRBJ1-1	ASSQAGGITEAF
TRBV27	.	TRBJ2-7	ASSTLRDATYEQY
TRBV10-2	.	TRBJ1-1	ASTAPTGGNTEAF
TRBV27	.	TRBJ1-2	ASTTKMKTGNDGYT
TRBV14	.	TRBJ2-2	ASSQDGGSSGRGDTGELF
TRBV3-1/TRBV3-2	.	TRBJ2-1	ASSQEGLGISPYEFFDEQF
TRBV7-9	.	TRBJ2-1	ASNSYQRALDNEQF
TRBV27	once	TRBJ2-7	ASSRPGRYEQY
TRBV6-2/TRBV6-3	.	TRBJ2-5	ASSVIQETQY
TRBV6-1	.	TRBJ1-5	ASSEAWPQH
TRBV7-8	.	TRBJ2-1	ASSLGSGSSYNEQF
TRBV2	.	TRBJ1-5	ASSVVQGGQH